This paragraph reports one TCR beta chain. Lacking the conserved final phenylalanine or tryptophan, this CDR3 likely reflects a read error. Because the CDR3's place on the DNA is in doubt, the DNA is left out and the CDR3 is given as listed by TCRdb. TCRdb used MiXCR to reprocess the reads, holding one entry per CDR3 protein. This sample has 200,000 to 250,000 distinct CDR3 sequences; around 30% occur once, and the top ten carry roughly 7%. This record belongs to a study of kidney transplant recipient with SARS-CoV-2 infection. The CDR3 is 13 amino acids in total, end residues counted. The chain is built from TRBV3-2 and TRBJ2-7; TRBD1, the table's D call, was not compared with the DNA. TRBV3-2 is a known pseudogene. The receptor's source is a male patient between 25 and 40 years old who had COVID-19 and was a kidney transplant recipient. Some T cells here may be from the graft donor. The specimen was a blood sample, collected at baseline and between days 110 and 120 from a kidney transplant recipient. CDR3 loop: CASSLTDSYEQYL.